The 15 T cell receptor beta chains listed next were all sequenced from one sample in a study of beta chain features in type 1 diabetes. The sequenced template was cDNA made from the entire isolated RNA. Libraries were prepared by immunoSEQ multiplex PCR; TCRdb keeps only in-frame clonotypes and omits some of them. This sample has roughly 300,000 clones; around 13% occur once, and the top ten carry 6.7%. The sequenced sample was central memory CD4+ T cells from blood. The receptors come from a man aged 25-45 years in good health.

The rearrangement links TRBV13 to TRBJ2-2, with 10 bases identical to TRBD1. This CDR3 is built from 12 residues. The junction had 3 bases not matched to a gene; V was cut back by 5 bases and J by 12 bases. The germline CDR1 and CDR2 sequences are PRHDT and FYEKMQ (reference sequence). The CDR3 DNA is TGTGCCAGCAGCCGGGACAGGGGAAAGCTGTTTTTT. Translated: CASSRDRGKLFF.

This clone was counted at least ten times. This rearrangement joins TRBV7-2 to TRBJ2-4, with D unresolved. V was trimmed by 8 bases and J by 2 bases, leaving 13 bases between them. The CDR3 is 14 residues long. Per the germline V gene, CDR1 is SGHTA and CDR2 is FQGNSA. The CDR3 loop reads CASGSVHPKNIQYF. CDR3 in DNA: TGTGCCAGCGGTTCAGTGCACCCCAAAAACATTCAGTACTTC.

This chain connects TRBV11-2 to TRBJ2-7; D may match TRBD1 or TRBD2 (5 bases each). This CDR3 is built from 15 residues. Trimming left V 1 base short and J 2 bases short, with 12 bases between. Germline CDR1 reads SGHAT; CDR2 reads FQNNGV. This chain's CDR3 is CASSLGEGRTYEQYF. The CDR3 DNA is TGTGCCAGCAGCTTAGGCGAGGGGCGGACCTACGAGCAGTACTTC.

This clone showed up many times. The V and J genes are TRBV28 and TRBJ1-2; D is undetermined. Trimming removed 5 bases from V and 7 bases from J, with 11 bases in between. CDR1 MDHEN and CDR2 SYDVKM come from the germline V gene. CDR3 size: 12 residues. The CDR3 DNA reads as TGTGCCAGCAGTGCCCTAAAGGCTGGCTACACCTTC. Its translation: CASSALKAGYTF.

This clone was picked up many times. The chain couples TRBV11-3 to TRBJ2-7; 12 nucleotides match TRBD1. Germline V lookup: CDR1 SGHNT, CDR2 YENEEA. The V segment lost 10 bases and the J segment 5 bases; nucleotides outside the gene matches: 9. The CDR3 sequence is 14 residues long. CDR3 sequence: CATPAGQGAHEQYF. The CDR3 nucleotides are TGTGCCACCCCCGCGGGACAGGGGGCCCACGAGCAGTACTTC.

This clone was detected only a few times. The chain uses TRBV7-2 and TRBJ2-1, with D perhaps given as TRBD1 or TRBD2 (5 bases each). The germline CDR1 and CDR2 sequences are SGHTA and FQGNSA. The CDR3 totals 17 residues. V dropped 1 base and J dropped 2 bases, with 15 bases sitting between them. DNA for the CDR3: TGTGCCAGCAGCTTAGGAGGTATGGGGGTGACCTACAATGAGCAGTTCTTC. Its translation is CASSLGGMGVTYNEQFF.

This clone was counted ten times or more. V is TRBV11-2 and J is TRBJ1-1; D remains ambiguous. CDR1 and CDR2 from the germline V gene are SGHAT and FQNNGV. Deletions cut 5 bases from V and 7 bases from J, with 20 bases between. The CDR3 contains 15 residues. The CDR3 loop reads CASSPLPGRDHEAFF. CDR3 DNA sequence: TGTGCCAGCAGCCCACTACCCGGAAGGGATCATGAAGCTTTCTTT.

This clone was found a few times. V is TRBV18 and J is TRBJ1-1; D remains unclear. Trimming shortened V by 3 bases and J by 2 bases, and 13 bases separated the two germline ends. This CDR3 region has 15 residues. The germline CDR1 and CDR2 sequences are KGHSH and LQKENI. CDR3 nucleotides: TGTGCCAGCTCACCTCTCCTCTTGCAAAACACTGAAGCTTTCTTT. It translates to CASSPLLLQNTEAFF.

This clone was seen many times. The J gene is TRBJ1-2, the V gene TRBV5-6; 7 nucleotides agree with TRBD1. This CDR3 has 15 residues. Germline loops: CDR1 SGHDT, CDR2 YYEEEE. V shed 3 bases and J 1 base; nucleotides not matched to a gene: 6. CDR3 in DNA: TGTGCCAGCAGCTCAAGGGACAGTTATAACTATGGCTACACCTTC. This sequence encodes CASSSRDSYNYGYTF.

This clone was detected a few times. The chain carries TRBV19 and TRBJ1-1; no definite D call. CDR3 length: 14 amino acids. The ends were cut back, 5 bases at V and 3 bases at J, with 13 bases in the middle. Germline V gene lookup returns CDR1 LNHDA and CDR2 SQIVND (reference sequence). This CDR3 is CASSSWGMHTEAFF. Here the CDR3 DNA reads TGTGCCAGTAGTTCCTGGGGAATGCACACTGAAGCTTTCTTT. The full variable domain, with the rest looked up from reference TRBV19 and TRBJ1-1, is DGGITQSPKYLFRKEGQNVTLSCEQNLNHDAMYWYRQDPGQGLRLIYYSQIVNDFQKGDIAEGYSVSREKKESFPLTVTSAQKNPTAFYLCASSSWGMHTEAFFGQGTRLTVV.

The V call is TRBV11-2, the J call TRBJ2-6; D gene unclear. The CDR3 is 15 amino acids. V was clipped by 1 base and J by 4 bases, with 8 bases between them. Germline V gene lookup returns CDR1 SGHAT and CDR2 FQNNGV. CDR3 region: CASSLGGTGANVLTF. The CDR3 bases are TGTGCCAGCAGCTTAGGGGGTACCGGGGCCAACGTCCTGACTTTC. Drawing the rest from reference TRBV11-2 and TRBJ2-6, the complete variable domain is EAGVAQSPRYKIIEKRQSVAFWCNPISGHATLYWYQQILGQGPKLLIQFQNNGVVDDSQLPKDRFSAERLKGVDSTLKIQPAKLEDSAVYLCASSLGGTGANVLTFGAGSRLTVL.

This sequence joins TRBV27 and TRBJ1-6; 7 positions match TRBD1. The V segment lost 8 bases and the J segment 3 bases; nucleotides outside the gene matches: 7. Germline V gene lookup returns CDR1 MNHEY and CDR2 SMNVEV (reference sequence). The CDR3 sequence is 15 residues long. The CDR3 DNA is TGTGCCAGCCACCAGACAGGGAGCTATAATTCACCCCTCCACTTT. The encoded protein is CASHQTGSYNSPLHF.

The table lists this clone with a few counts. V gene TRBV10-3 combines with J gene TRBJ1-2, with 10 bases identical to TRBD1. CDR1 ENHRY and CDR2 SYGVKD come from the germline V gene. This CDR3 has 16 amino acids. Losses at the gene ends were 3 bases for V and 6 bases for J; bases not matched to a gene: 10. The CDR3 bases are TGTGCCATCAGTGACAGTGACAGGGGGCAAATTAATGGCTACACCTTC. Translation gives CAISDSDRGQINGYTF.

This sequence joins TRBV9 and TRBJ2-3; D unclear. The CDR3 is 13 amino acids. V was shortened by 4 bases and J by 6 bases, with 12 bases between the two germline ends. The germline V gene encodes CDR1 SGDLS and CDR2 YYNGEE. CDR3: CASSPDRLDTQYF. CDR3 sequence (DNA): TGTGCCAGCAGCCCAGATCGTTTGGATACGCAGTATTTT.

The rearrangement joins TRBV4-2 to TRBJ2-3, with TRBD1 identical over 12 bases. The V gene end was trimmed by 5 bases and the J gene end by 7 bases; junction bases not matched to a gene: 10. The germline V gene encodes CDR1 LGHNA and CDR2 YNFKEQ. CDR3 length: 16 amino acids. CDR3 bases: TGTGCCAGCAGCTTCATCAGGGACAGGGGGCGAAATACGCAGTATTTT. Translating it yields CASSFIRDRGRNTQYF.